This T cell receptor beta chain was obtained from a study of blood T cells in healthy people across ages. Study findings and constraints: Estimated diversity, derived from one million T cells, was regarded as an underestimate.

The CDR3 is 12 residues long. From germline, CDR1 is LNHNV and CDR2 YYDKDF (reference sequence). V was pared by 0 bases and J by 6 bases, with 6 bases between. On this clonotype itself: Its specificity is not known.

A second PCR of roughly 7 to 11 cycles used a sample-barcoded 5' primer and a J-beta primer mix. MiXCR, applied by TCRdb to the 5' RACE reads, yields one record per CDR3 protein. The data show some 1.5 million distinct CDR3 sequences, roughly 27% seen once. This chain connects TRBV15 to TRBJ2-7, with unresolved D. Sample: blood. This clonotype was obtained from a woman in her twenties or thirties in good health. As DNA, the CDR3 is TGTGCCACCAGCAGAGATCACCTCGAGCAGTACTTC. Its translation: CATSRDHLEQYF.